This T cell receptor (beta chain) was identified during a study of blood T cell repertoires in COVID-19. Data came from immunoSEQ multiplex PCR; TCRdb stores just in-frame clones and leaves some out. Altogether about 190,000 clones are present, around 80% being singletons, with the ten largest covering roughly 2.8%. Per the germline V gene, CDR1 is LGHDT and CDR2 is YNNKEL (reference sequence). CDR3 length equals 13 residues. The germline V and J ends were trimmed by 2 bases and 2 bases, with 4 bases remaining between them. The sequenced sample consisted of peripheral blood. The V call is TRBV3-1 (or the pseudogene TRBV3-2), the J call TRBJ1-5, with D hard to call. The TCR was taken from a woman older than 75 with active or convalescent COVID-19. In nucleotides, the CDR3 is TGTGCCAGCAGCCAATCCGGCAATCAGCCCCAGCATTTT. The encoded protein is CASSQSGNQPQHF.